The 21 T cell receptor beta chains listed next were all sequenced from one sample in a study of shared clonotypes between healthy human individuals. Produced via immunoSEQ multiplex PCR; TCRdb's table is partial and in-frame only. The sample holds roughly 2 million clones, 90% to 95% seen once. The sequenced sample consisted of naive CD4+ T cells sorted from blood. Described subset: CD45RA+ positively selected. The receptors here all came from a man aged 18 to 30 in good health.

CDR3 nucleotides: TGTGCCAGTCATCCTTACAGGGGAGGAGAGACCCAGTACTTC. Translation gives CASHPYRGGETQYF. The V call is TRBV6-1, the J call TRBJ2-5; a possible D gene is TRBD1 (7 bases). The germline V gene encodes CDR1 MNHNS and CDR2 SASEGT. V dropped 9 bases and J dropped 4 bases, with 18 bases sitting between them. The CDR3 has 14 amino acids.

V and J are TRBV4-1 and TRBJ1-2, with TRBD1 as a possible D gene (5 bases). V lost 2 bases to trimming and J lost 2 bases, with 12 bases between them. Germline V CDR1 and CDR2: MGHRA, YSYEKL. The CDR3 contains 15 residues. The CDR3 loop is CASSQSVGANYGYTF. In nucleotides, the CDR3 is TGCGCCAGCAGCCAATCTGTCGGGGCGAACTATGGCTACACCTTC.

In its sample, this clone was seen once. This chain links TRBV7-2 with TRBJ1-4, with D hard to call. Germline V gene data show CDR1 as SGHTA and CDR2 as FQGNSA. CDR3 size: 14 residues. V lost 1 base, J lost 3 bases, and 6 bases lay in between. The CDR3 coding sequence is TGTGCCAGCAGCTTAGTTGGGGCTAATGAAAAACTGTTTTTT. Protein sequence: CASSLVGANEKLFF. The full variable domain, its missing parts supplied by reference TRBV7-2 and TRBJ1-4, is GAGVSQSPSNKVTEKGKDVELRCDPISGHTALYWYRQSLGQGLEFLIYFQGNSAPDKSGLPSDRFSAERTGGSVSTLTIQRTQQEDSAVYLCASSLVGANEKLFFGSGTQLSVL.

The rearrangement links TRBV5-1 to TRBJ2-7; 9 bases fit TRBD1. Germline V gene data show CDR1 as SGHRS and CDR2 as YFSETQ. The V and J ends lost 4 bases and 2 bases, in that order; junction bases with no gene match: 16. CDR3 length: 18 amino acids. The CDR3 reads CASSAEGTRDRVTYEQYF. DNA for the CDR3: TGCGCCAGCAGCGCCGAGGGGACCCGGGACAGGGTTACCTACGAGCAGTACTTC.

DNA of the CDR3: TGTGCCAGCAGGACCGGGACACAGTACACTGAAGCTTTCTTT. Amino acid sequence: CASRTGTQYTEAFF. The V gene is TRBV6-5, the J gene TRBJ1-1, with D perhaps TRBD1 (6 bases). The CDR3 totals 14 residues. V lost 6 bases, J lost 3 bases, and 14 bases lay in between. The germline V gene encodes CDR1 MNHEY and CDR2 SVGAGI.

Details on this clone: Other DNA sequences within the sample encode an identical CDR3. The gene calls are TRBV30 and TRBJ2-3; D perhaps matches TRBD1 (6 bases). CDR1 GTSNPN and CDR2 SVGIG come from the germline V gene (reference sequence). This CDR3 comprises 12 residues. Trimming shortened V by 3 bases and J by 6 bases, and 10 bases separated the two germline ends. The CDR3 DNA follows: TGTGCCTGGAGCGCACAGGGCGATACGCAGTATTTT. Protein: CAWSAQGDTQYF.

The rearrangement uses TRBV5-1 and TRBJ1-1, with D tentatively TRBD1 (5 bases). The CDR3 totals 14 residues. Trimming removed 3 bases from V and 2 bases from J, with 11 bases in between. The germline gives CDR1 SGHRS, CDR2 YFSETQ. DNA for the CDR3: TGCGCCAGCAGCTGGGGACCGACCAACACTGAAGCTTTCTTT. This translates into CASSWGPTNTEAFF.

Turning to this clone: The sample contains more than one DNA sequence encoding this CDR3. V gene TRBV5-1 combines with J gene TRBJ1-4; D uncertain. The germline CDR1 and CDR2 sequences are SGHRS and YFSETQ. This CDR3 region has 14 residues. Trimming removed 0 bases from V and 4 bases from J, with 7 bases in between. In nucleotides, the CDR3 is TGCGCCAGCAGCTTGGAAGGGATTAATGAAAAACTGTTTTTT. This gives the protein CASSLEGINEKLFF.

The J gene is TRBJ2-4, the V gene TRBV28; 9 positions match TRBD1. The germline V gene has CDR1 MDHEN and CDR2 SYDVKM. This CDR3 contains 15 residues. With V trimmed by 6 bases and J by 4 bases, 7 bases remained unmatched. The CDR3 spells CASSKSGTGKNIQYF. Here the CDR3 DNA reads TGTGCCAGCAGCAAATCCGGGACAGGGAAAAACATTCAGTACTTC.

On this clone: Other DNA sequences of this sample code for an identical CDR3. This chain connects TRBV6-5 to TRBJ1-3; D not resolved. Germline CDR1 is MNHEY and CDR2 is SVGAGI. Trimming took 7 bases from V and 0 from J, leaving 7 bases between them. The CDR3 is 13 amino acids. The CDR3 coding sequence is TGTGCCAGCAAGGCTCTCTCTGGAAACACCATATATTTT. The encoded protein is CASKALSGNTIYF.

The table lists this clone with a count of one. The rearrangement joins TRBV5-6 to TRBJ1-2; possibly TRBD1 for D (5 bases). CDR1 is SGHDT and CDR2 is YYEEEE in the germline V gene. V shed 1 base and J shed 8 bases, with 15 bases lying between them. CDR3 length equals 14 residues. The CDR3 DNA sequence: TGTGCCAGCAGCTTGATGGGGGACCGGGGAGGCTACACCTTC. It is translated as CASSLMGDRGGYTF.

V and J are TRBV29-1 and TRBJ1-1; TRBD1 agrees at 8 bases. V dropped 6 bases and J dropped 0; count of bases not matched to a gene: 12. The CDR3 runs to 16 residues. Germline values: CDR1 SQVTM, CDR2 ANQGSEA. CDR3 protein: CSVAGGGGVMNTEAFF. DNA for the CDR3: TGCAGCGTGGCAGGGGGCGGAGGGGTCATGAACACTGAAGCTTTCTTT.

The genes are TRBV6-5 and TRBJ1-1, with D possibly matching TRBD1 (6 bases). The CDR3 totals 15 residues. The germline CDR1 and CDR2 sequences are MNHEY and SVGAGI. V gave up 0 bases and J gave up 3 bases, with 11 bases separating them. CDR3 coding DNA: TGTGCCAGCAGTTACTCGGGGGGGCTGGACACTGAAGCTTTCTTT. Translated: CASSYSGGLDTEAFF.

The V gene is TRBV28, the J gene TRBJ1-2; D is undetermined. Germline V gene data show CDR1 as MDHEN and CDR2 as SYDVKM. This CDR3 contains 13 residues. V lost 1 base and J lost 3, with 6 bases in between. DNA of the CDR3: TGTGCCAGCAGTTTATTGGGATACTATGGCTACACCTTC. It codes for CASSLLGYYGYTF.

The chain recombines TRBV27 with TRBJ2-7; D not resolved. Germline CDR1 is MNHEY and CDR2 is SMNVEV (reference sequence). CDR3 length equals 12 residues. The V and J ends lost 0 bases and 7 bases respectively, with 7 bases between them. CDR3 region: CASSLSMGEQYF. The CDR3 nucleotides are TGTGCCAGCAGTTTATCGATGGGGGAGCAGTACTTC.

The chain employs TRBV12-5 and TRBJ2-5; 7 positions match TRBD1. V shed 5 bases, J shed 5 bases, and the junction held 5 bases outside the gene matches. Germline CDR1 and CDR2: LGHNT and FRNRAP. The CDR3 length is 13 residues. The CDR3 region is CASGRDRVETQYF. CDR3 nucleotides: TGTGCTAGTGGTCGTGACAGGGTGGAGACCCAGTACTTC.

The rearrangement joins TRBV5-5 to TRBJ1-2; the D gene is possibly TRBD1 (5 bases). Per the germline V gene, CDR1 is SGHKS and CDR2 is YYEKEE (reference sequence). Trimming pared 4 bases from V and 4 bases from J, leaving 14 bases between. The CDR3 totals 14 residues. The CDR3 region is CASSGGTATYGYTF. The DNA for the CDR3 is TGTGCCAGCAGCGGCGGGACCGCAACCTATGGCTACACCTTC.

V usage is TRBV6-1 and J usage is TRBJ2-7; 8 positions match TRBD2. The V and J ends lost 10 bases and 4 bases, in that order; junction bases with no gene match: 12. From germline, CDR1 is MNHNS and CDR2 SASEGT. This CDR3 has 14 amino acids. The DNA for the CDR3 is TGTGCCATCTGGAGGGCGGGGGGTAGTTACGAGCAGTACTTC. Its translation is CAIWRAGGSYEQYF.

The DNA for the CDR3 is TGTGCCAGCAGCGGACAGGCGTATAATTCACCCCTCCACTTT. Amino acid sequence: CASSGQAYNSPLHF. The chain recombines TRBV6-6 with TRBJ1-6, with 7 bases lining up with TRBD1. Germline V gives CDR1 MNHNY, CDR2 SVGAGI (reference sequence). The V segment lost 6 bases and the J segment 4 bases; nucleotides outside the gene matches: 3. The CDR3 runs to 14 residues.

The chain couples TRBV7-6 to TRBJ1-1; 7 nucleotides line up with TRBD1. This CDR3 contains 15 residues. J lost 1 base, V lost 2 bases, and 4 bases had no gene match. Per the germline V gene, CDR1 is SGHVS and CDR2 is FNYEAQ. CDR3 loop: CASSLTRQGNTEAFF. The CDR3 bases are TGTGCCAGCAGCTTAACTAGACAGGGGAACACTGAAGCTTTCTTT.

V and J are TRBV13 and TRBJ2-5, with D possibly matching TRBD2 (6 bases). The CDR3 is 13 amino acids. CDR1 is PRHDT, CDR2 FYEKMQ, per germline (reference sequence). V was shortened by 5 bases and J by 5 bases, with 12 bases between the two germline ends. Here the CDR3 DNA reads TGTGCCAGCAGCCTTATAGCGGCGGAGACCCAGTACTTC. This sequence encodes CASSLIAAETQYF.